This T cell receptor beta chain was sequenced in a study of STAT5B mutations in CD4+ large granular lymphocyte leukemia. Authors' processing steps: Productive clonotypes were detectable down to 2.59 x 10-5 frequency. Using immunoSEQ multiplex PCR, the repertoire was profiled, and TCRdb retains in-frame clones only, with some absent. The V and J calls and clone size come from that table; D and trimming were worked out from the DNA. The sample yields approximately 21,000 clones, under 80% seen once. This TCR came from a human donor in good health. The sample comprised CD4+ T cells from blood buffy coats.

The CDR3 here is CASSPSNLAKNIQYF. The DNA of the CDR3 is TGTGCCAGCTCACCTAGCAATCTAGCCAAAAACATTCAGTACTTC. This chain uses TRBV18 with TRBJ2-4; D gene ambiguous. The CDR3 contains 15 residues. Germline CDR1 is KGHSH and CDR2 is LQKENI. V gave up 3 bases and J gave up 0 bases, with 9 bases separating them.